Below, 25 T cell receptor beta chains from the same sample are listed, as sequenced in a study of blood T cell repertoires in COVID-19. This table comes from immunoSEQ multiplex PCR, and its TCRdb copy is limited to in-frame clones, with some not included. Altogether fewer than 150,000 clones are present, around 88% being singletons, with the ten largest covering almost 0.9%. Specimen: peripheral blood. These receptors were taken from a woman in her 50s with active or convalescent COVID-19.

The chain is built from TRBV5-1 and TRBJ1-5, with D unclear. This CDR3 is 16 amino acids long. CDR1 SGHRS and CDR2 YFSETQ come from the germline V gene. V lost 0 bases to trimming and J lost 6 bases, with 16 bases between them. CDR3 sequence: CASSLGISPPGQPQHF. Here the CDR3 DNA reads TGCGCCAGCAGCTTGGGGATATCCCCCCCGGGTCAGCCCCAGCATTTT. Full variable domain (remainder filled in from reference TRBV5-1 and TRBJ1-5): KAGVTQTPRYLIKTRGQQVTLSCSPISGHRSVSWYQQTPGQGLQFLFEYFSETQRNKGNFPGRFSGRQFSNSRSEMNVSTLELGDSALYLCASSLGISPPGQPQHFGDGTRLSIL.

This chain uses TRBV28 with TRBJ2-7, with TRBD2 matching over 8 bases. Germline V gene data show CDR1 as MDHEN and CDR2 as SYDVKM. The CDR3 spans 16 residues. V was pared by 2 bases and J by 11 bases, with 17 bases of the junction left unmatched. CDR3 residues: CASSLPLKLDGGRKYF. In nucleotides, the CDR3 is TGTGCCAGCAGTTTACCCCTTAAGTTGGATGGCGGGAGGAAGTACTTC.

The chain joins TRBV12-3 or TRBV12-4 to TRBJ2-1; D remains unclear. The CDR3 consists of 13 residues. Trimming stripped 6 bases from V and 0 bases from J, with 6 bases between. This chain's CDR3 is CASRTSSYNEQFF. The CDR3 nucleotides are TGTGCCAGCAGAACGAGCTCCTACAATGAGCAGTTCTTC.

The V call is TRBV12-2, the J call TRBJ1-5; no check of the table's D call, TRBD1, against the DNA was made. TRBV12-2 is an annotated pseudogene. This CDR3 is 15 amino acids long. This chain's CDR3 is CASRLAAGINQPQHF. The CDR3 region has the DNA TGTGCAAGTCGCTTAGCGGCAGGGATCAATCAGCCCCAGCATTTT.

Only one count was recorded for this clone. The chain couples TRBV2 to TRBJ2-4, with no clear D. The CDR3 runs to 15 residues. Germline V gene sequence: CDR1 SNHLY, CDR2 FYNNEI. Trimming shortened V by 3 bases and J by 0 bases, and 9 bases separated the two germline ends. The DNA for the CDR3 is TGTGCCAGCAGTGATTGGGCCCTAGCCAAAAACATTCAGTACTTC. Protein product: CASSDWALAKNIQYF.

The V gene is TRBV5-1, the J gene TRBJ1-2; 7 positions agree with TRBD1. Germline lookup yields CDR1 SGHRS and CDR2 YFSETQ. CDR3 size: 13 residues. V was pared by 3 bases and J by 5 bases, with 4 bases of the junction left unmatched. DNA for the CDR3: TGCGCCAGCAGCTCGGCGACAGGGTATGGCTACACCTTC. Translating gives CASSSATGYGYTF.

The rearrangement joins TRBV6-2 or TRBV6-3 to TRBJ2-1; 7 bases are a match to TRBD2. Germline-derived CDR1 and CDR2 are MNHEY and SVGEGT. After removal of 5 bases from V and 6 bases from J, the junction contained 10 bases not matched to a gene. The CDR3 runs 15 residues. CDR3 DNA sequence: TGTGCCAGCAGTGGGACGGGAGGAGGACGCAATGAGCAGTTCTTC. Translation: CASSGTGGGRNEQFF.

The chain has TRBV7-2 and TRBJ1-2; TRBD1 agrees at 10 bases. The CDR3 length is 15 residues. CDR1 is SGHTA, CDR2 FQGNSA, per germline. V shed 6 bases, J shed 5 bases, and the junction held 9 bases outside the gene matches. The CDR3 nucleotides are TGTGCCAGCAGGGCGGTGGGGACAGGGGCTTATGGCTACACCTTC. Translation: CASRAVGTGAYGYTF.

This chain uses TRBV2 with TRBJ1-6, with D maybe TRBD1 (6 bases). Germline V gene data show CDR1 as SNHLY and CDR2 as FYNNEI. This CDR3 has 12 residues. With 7 bases removed from V and 8 bases from J, the gap between germline ends came to 9 bases. CDR3 DNA sequence: TGTGCCAGCAAAGGGGGGGATTCACCCCTCCACTTT. Protein product: CASKGGDSPLHF.

The chain combines TRBV2 with TRBJ2-1; 10 bases line up with TRBD2. This CDR3 is built from 15 residues. From germline, CDR1 is SNHLY and CDR2 FYNNEI. V lost 1 base, J lost 7 bases, and 4 bases stayed unmatched. The CDR3, as DNA: TGTGCCAGCAGTGAAGGTTCTAGCGGGAGAAATGAGCAGTTCTTC. This gives the protein CASSEGSSGRNEQFF.

The chain uses TRBV14 and TRBJ2-2, with D perhaps matching TRBD1 (5 bases). With 1 base removed from V and 0 bases from J, the gap between germline ends came to 18 bases. CDR1 SGHDN and CDR2 FVKESK come from the germline V gene. This CDR3 comprises 19 residues. CDR3 sequence: CASSQASGPDSSNTGELFF. Written as DNA, the CDR3 is TGTGCCAGCAGCCAAGCCTCAGGACCAGACAGTTCGAACACCGGGGAGCTGTTTTTT. Looking up the rest from reference TRBV14 and TRBJ2-2 gives the full variable domain: EAGVTQFPSHSVIEKGQTVTLRCDPISGHDNLYWYRRVMGKEIKFLLHFVKESKQDESGMPNNRFLAERTGGTYSTLKVQPAELEDSGVYFCASSQASGPDSSNTGELFFGEGSRLTVL.

This chain joins TRBV7-8 and TRBJ2-6; 7 bases map to TRBD2. V lost 5 bases to trimming and J lost 2 bases; unmatched junction nucleotides: 6. Germline-derived CDR1 and CDR2 are SGHVS and FQNEAQ. The CDR3 runs 16 residues. The CDR3 sequence is CASSRTGGTGANVLTF. The CDR3 DNA reads TGTGCCAGCAGCCGGACGGGGGGAACTGGGGCCAACGTCCTGACTTTC.

V usage is TRBV7-6 and J usage is TRBJ2-1; D gene ambiguous. This CDR3 spans 13 amino acids. Trimming pared 1 base from V and 5 bases from J, leaving 6 bases between. Germline V gene sequence: CDR1 SGHVS, CDR2 FNYEAQ. The CDR3 DNA sequence: TGTGCCAGCAGCTTAGACACCAACAATGAGCAGTTCTTC. Translating gives CASSLDTNNEQFF.

The chain has TRBV28 and TRBJ2-7; TRBD1 matches at 9 bases. V gave up 5 bases and J gave up 3 bases; unmatched junction bases: 8. Looked up from germline, CDR1 is MDHEN and CDR2 is SYDVKM. The CDR3 covers 15 residues. The DNA for the CDR3 is TGTGCCAGCAGTCGCGGGACAGGGCAAATCTACGAGCAGTACTTC. Translated, it gives CASSRGTGQIYEQYF.

The V and J genes are TRBV7-9 and TRBJ1-1; no clear D. CDR3 size: 13 residues. The germline V gene has CDR1 SEHNR and CDR2 FQNEAQ (reference sequence). The V gene lost 6 bases and the J gene lost 8 bases, with 16 bases spanning the gap. Written as DNA, the CDR3 is TGTGCCAGCAGTCCCCAATGGAAGCGAGAAGCTTTCTTT. Its protein is CASSPQWKREAFF. Drawing the rest from reference TRBV7-9 and TRBJ1-1, the complete variable domain is DTGVSQNPRHKITKRGQNVTFRCDPISEHNRLYWYRQTLGQGPEFLTYFQNEAQLEKSRLLSDRFSAERPKGSFSTLEIQRTEQGDSAMYLCASSPQWKREAFFGQGTRLTVV.

The chain combines TRBV28 with TRBJ2-1; D unresolved. Germline CDR1 MDHEN, CDR2 SYDVKM. Trimming left V 5 bases short and J 2 bases short, with 7 bases between. The CDR3 has 13 amino acids. CDR3 sequence (DNA): TGTGCCAGCAGTATTAAGCCCTACAATGAGCAGTTCTTC. Protein product: CASSIKPYNEQFF.

The chain employs TRBV7-9 and TRBJ2-7; 9 bases align to TRBD2. This CDR3 has 14 residues. V lost 4 bases, J lost 2 bases, and 3 bases stayed unmatched. Looked up from germline, CDR1 is SEHNR and CDR2 is FQNEAQ (reference sequence). The CDR3 spells CASSYGTSPYEQYF. In DNA form, the CDR3 reads TGTGCCAGCAGCTACGGGACTAGCCCCTACGAGCAGTACTTC.

The rearrangement links TRBV9 to TRBJ2-3; tentative D call: TRBD2 (5 bases). Germline V gene sequence: CDR1 SGDLS, CDR2 YYNGEE. V lost 0 bases and J 5 bases, leaving 7 bases between the germline ends. The length of the CDR3 is 13 residues. CDR3 sequence (DNA): TGTGCCAGCAGCGTAGGACGGGGAGATACGCAGTATTTT. This encodes CASSVGRGDTQYF.

The rearrangement links TRBV5-1 to TRBJ1-6; 9 bases align to TRBD1. The trim removed 4 bases at V and 10 bases at J, leaving 6 bases unmatched. This CDR3 region has 14 residues. Per germline, CDR1 SGHRS and CDR2 YFSETQ. The DNA for the CDR3 is TGCGCCAGCAGCCTGGGACAGGGTAAATCACCCCTCCACTTT. Its protein product is CASSLGQGKSPLHF.

The rearrangement joins TRBV7-3 to TRBJ1-2; D may be TRBD1 (6 bases). Per the germline V gene, CDR1 is SGHTA and CDR2 is FQGTGA. V lost 2 bases to trimming and J lost 3 bases, with 10 bases between them. This CDR3 region has 14 residues. CDR3 sequence (DNA): TGTGCCAGCAGCTTAGGGGGGGCTGACTATGGCTACACCTTC. Translated: CASSLGGADYGYTF.

The chain combines TRBV12-2 with TRBJ2-7; the DNA was not compared with TRBD2, the D call given in the table. TRBV12-2 counts as a pseudogene. The CDR3 is made up of 15 amino acids. The CDR3 DNA is TGTGCAAGTCGCTTCGGGAGGGCGGAACAATACGAGCAGTACTTC. It translates to CASRFGRAEQYEQYF.

The genes are TRBV10-3 and TRBJ1-2; TRBD1 aligns across 8 bases. Per the germline V gene, CDR1 is ENHRY and CDR2 is SYGVKD. This CDR3 is 14 amino acids long. J was trimmed by 4 bases and V by 6 bases; bases with no gene match: 7. DNA of the CDR3: TGTGCCATCAGCGGACAGGGCGACTTCTATGGCTACACCTTC. Protein: CAISGQGDFYGYTF.

CDR3 in amino acids: CASSVDPTAGVKFF. As DNA, the CDR3 is TGTGCCAGCAGCGTAGATCCCACTGCGGGAGTAAAGTTCTTC. This rearrangement joins TRBV9 to TRBJ2-1; TRBD2 matches 7 bases. CDR1 is SGDLS, CDR2 YYNGEE, per germline. With V trimmed by 0 bases and J by 14 bases, 11 bases remained unmatched. The CDR3 contains 14 residues.

V gene TRBV11-2 combines with J gene TRBJ2-7; 14 positions agree with TRBD2. Trimming at V came to 4 bases and at J to 6 bases, leaving 11 bases not matched to a gene. The germline CDR1 and CDR2 sequences are SGHAT and FQNNGV. The CDR3 contains 17 residues. CDR3 bases: TGTGCCAGCAGCTCACTCGGGACTAGCGGGAGTGTCGGCGAGCAGTACTTC. This encodes CASSSLGTSGSVGEQYF. Supplemented by reference TRBV11-2 and TRBJ2-7, the full variable domain reads EAGVAQSPRYKIIEKRQSVAFWCNPISGHATLYWYQQILGQGPKLLIQFQNNGVVDDSQLPKDRFSAERLKGVDSTLKIQPAKLEDSAVYLCASSSLGTSGSVGEQYFGPGTRLTVT.

V and J are TRBV19 and TRBJ2-3, with 7 positions matching TRBD2. Per germline, CDR1 LNHDA and CDR2 SQIVND (reference sequence). CDR3 length: 18 amino acids. V trimming: 6 bases; J trimming: 1 base; junction bases outside the gene matches: 16. CDR3: CASRALVSAGVGTDTQYF. The CDR3 bases are TGTGCCAGTAGGGCTCTTGTTTCGGCGGGAGTCGGCACAGATACGCAGTATTTT.